A single sample gave rise to the 7 T cell receptor beta chains below, sequenced in a study of blood T cells in healthy people across ages. It was with a sample-barcoded 5' primer and a J-beta primer mix that a second PCR of about 7 to 12 cycles was run. TCRdb re-called the 5' RACE reads with MiXCR, one entry per CDR3 protein. Of approximately 900,000 distinct CDR3 sequences in the sample, around 46% are singletons; the top ten hold 13%. Sequenced input: blood. The origin of the receptors is a man aged 30 to 39 in good health.

This clonotype has just a few counts. V usage is TRBV10-3 and J usage is TRBJ2-1; 9 bases are shared with TRBD1. The germline V gene encodes CDR1 ENHRY and CDR2 SYGVKD. The trim removed 3 bases at V and 5 bases at J, leaving 5 bases unmatched. The CDR3 loop spans 15 amino acids. The CDR3 DNA sequence: TGTGCCATCAGTGATAGGGGACAGGGAAACAATGAGCAGTTCTTC. Protein: CAISDRGQGNNEQFF.

The V call is TRBV5-1, the J call TRBJ1-6; D not certain. This CDR3 is built from 14 residues. The V gene's germline CDR1 is SGHRS and CDR2 YFSETQ. V lost 1 base and J lost 7, with 9 bases in between. The CDR3 protein is CASSLPDPNSPLHF. The CDR3 DNA is TGCGCCAGCAGCTTGCCGGATCCCAATTCACCCCTCCACTTT.

V gene TRBV7-2 combines with J gene TRBJ2-5, with D hard to call. Per the germline V gene, CDR1 is SGHTA and CDR2 is FQGNSA. V was clipped by 5 bases and J by 1 base, with 11 bases between them. CDR3 length: 14 residues. The CDR3 region is CASSRDWTQETQYF. In DNA form, the CDR3 reads TGTGCCAGCAGCCGAGACTGGACCCAAGAGACCCAGTACTTC.

The chain combines TRBV9 with TRBJ2-5, with 7 bases matching TRBD1. V shed 1 base and J 11 bases; nucleotides not matched to a gene: 11. This CDR3 comprises 14 residues. Germline loops: CDR1 SGDLS, CDR2 YYNGEE. CDR3 in DNA: TGTGCCAGCAGCGTACTAGGGACAGACAATGAGCAGTACTTC. This sequence encodes CASSVLGTDNEQYF.

The genes are TRBV14 and TRBJ2-3; tentative D call: TRBD2 (6 bases). V lost 3 bases to trimming and J lost 2 bases, with 12 bases between them. The CDR3 is made up of 15 amino acids. From germline, CDR1 is SGHDN and CDR2 FVKESK. CDR3 in amino acids: CASSHRAGFTDTQYF. CDR3 coding DNA: TGTGCCAGCAGCCATCGGGCGGGGTTCACAGATACGCAGTATTTT.

The CDR3 spells CASSLGTTAPNQPQHF. CDR3 coding DNA: TGTGCCAGCAGCTTAGGAACCACGGCCCCCAATCAGCCCCAGCATTTT. The chain carries TRBV7-9 and TRBJ1-5; D unclear. CDR1 is SEHNR, CDR2 FQNEAQ, per germline (reference sequence). This CDR3 has 16 residues. The V end lost 1 base, the J end lost 3 bases, and 13 bases lay between the germline ends.

The chain recombines TRBV27 with TRBJ1-2; D remains ambiguous. CDR1 is MNHEY, CDR2 SMNVEV, per germline (reference sequence). The V end was cut by 4 bases, the J end by 3 bases, with 9 bases between. This CDR3 spans 13 amino acids. The CDR3 DNA sequence: TGTGCCAGCAGTTCGGTCAGAGACTATGGCTACACCTTC. It translates to CASSSVRDYGYTF.